Listed here are 22 T cell receptor beta chains from one sample, sequenced in a study of regulatory T cells in long-lasting Graves disease. Time point specified: newly diagnosed GD, antithyroid drugs for less than 3 months. With RNA extracted from PBMCs as input, the TCR library was made. Assembly of TCR beta libraries relied on iRepertoire HTBI primers together with Arm-PCR of CDR3 regions. In TCRdb, the multiplex PCR reads were re-called with MiXCR into one record per CDR3 protein. The sample carries some 410,000 distinct CDR3 sequences, over 15% recorded once. These data also featured in a second study, about T cells in Graves' hyperthyroidism and ophthalmopathy.

Sequencing was performed on peripheral blood mononuclear cells (PBMCs), taken at new diagnosis, from a patient treated with antithyroid drugs. The receptors come from a woman in her 30s with Graves disease.

This clonotype appeared many times. The chain combines TRBV2 with TRBJ2-2, with 9 positions matching TRBD1. The CDR3 has 14 residues. V lost 7 bases to trimming and J lost 6 bases; unmatched junction nucleotides: 6. Germline V gene lookup returns CDR1 SNHLY and CDR2 FYNNEI. This CDR3 is CASKLDRGAGELFF. DNA for the CDR3: TGTGCCAGCAAGCTGGACAGGGGCGCCGGGGAGCTGTTTTTT.

This clonotype was seen many times. The chain is built from TRBV5-5 and TRBJ1-1, with D possibly TRBD1 on 5 matching bases. CDR3 length: 14 amino acids. The germline gives CDR1 SGHKS, CDR2 YYEKEE (reference sequence). V dropped 3 bases and J dropped 2 bases, with 11 bases sitting between them. The CDR3 nucleotides are TGTGCCAGCAGCTGGAGAGGGGCCAACACTGAAGCTTTCTTT. It specifies CASSWRGANTEAFF.

The sample holds many counts of this clonotype. V usage is TRBV2 and J usage is TRBJ2-7; TRBD1 matches 10 bases. The germline V gene encodes CDR1 SNHLY and CDR2 FYNNEI. This CDR3 region has 14 residues. The J segment lost 2 bases and the V segment lost 8 bases, leaving 6 bases of the junction unmatched. CDR3 in amino acids: CASRSGTGAYEQYF. The CDR3 nucleotides are TGTGCCAGCCGATCCGGGACAGGGGCCTACGAGCAGTACTTC.

This clonotype was recorded many times. The chain is built from TRBV20-1 and TRBJ1-5; D is ambiguous. Looked up from germline, CDR1 is DFQATT and CDR2 is SNEGSKA (reference sequence). Trimming stripped 0 bases from V and 0 bases from J, with 12 bases between. This CDR3 comprises 16 residues. This chain's CDR3 is CSARDYGRRSNQPQHF. The DNA of the CDR3 is TGCAGTGCTAGAGATTATGGCAGGCGTAGCAATCAGCCCCAGCATTTT.

A word on this clonotype: A far larger clone is just one base off, so this is likely a read error. The chain uses TRBV28 and TRBJ2-1; TRBD1 matches at 11 bases. Germline values: CDR1 MDHEN, CDR2 SYDVKM. This CDR3 spans 14 amino acids. J was trimmed by 10 bases and V by 6 bases; bases with no gene match: 8. The CDR3: CASSQGQGDYEQFF. The CDR3 region has the DNA TGTGCCAGCAGCCAGGGACAGGGGGACTACGAGCAGTTCTTC.

This clonotype occurred a few times. The CDR3 spells CASSQDARSYNEQFF. The DNA of the CDR3 is TGCGCCAGCAGCCAAGATGCGCGCTCCTACAATGAGCAGTTCTTC. The J gene is TRBJ2-1, the V gene TRBV4-3; D unresolved. The germline gives CDR1 LGHNA, CDR2 YSLEER. Trimming removed 0 bases from V and 0 bases from J, with 6 bases in between. This CDR3 region has 15 residues.

The chain combines TRBV9 with TRBJ2-3, with D perhaps TRBD2 (5 bases). V shed 0 bases and J shed 5 bases, with 13 bases lying between them. CDR3 length: 15 amino acids. The germline V gene has CDR1 SGDLS and CDR2 YYNGEE. CDR3 sequence reads: CASSVVGIDKDTQYF. The DNA for the CDR3 is TGTGCCAGCAGCGTAGTCGGGATAGATAAAGATACGCAGTATTTT.

Ten or more counts support this clonotype. At one boundary the junction diverges from the germline segment, which might be a read error. V is TRBV7-2 and J is TRBJ2-7, with a tentative D call TRBD1 (5 bases). The CDR3 totals 14 residues. In germline, CDR1 is SGHTA, CDR2 FQGNSA. This CDR3 is CASSQGVGPYEQYF. The CDR3 DNA reads as TGCGCCAGCAGCCAAGGGGTGGGGCCGTACGAGCAGTACTTC. Together with reference TRBV7-2 and TRBJ2-7, the CDR3 gives the full variable domain: GAGVSQSPSNKVTEKGKDVELRCDPISGHTALYWYRQSLGQGLEFLIYFQGNSAPDKSGLPSDRFSAERTGGSVSTLTIQRTQQEDSAVYLCASSQGVGPYEQYFGPGTRLTVT.

The J gene is TRBJ1-1, the V gene TRBV5-5, with 8 bases fitting TRBD1. Germline V CDR1 and CDR2: SGHKS, YYEKEE (reference sequence). Trimming at V came to 3 bases and at J to 5 bases, leaving 6 bases not matched to a gene. This CDR3 has 14 residues. The DNA of the CDR3 is TGTGCCAGCAGCTGGGGACAGGCGGTAACTGAAGCTTTCTTT. Translating it yields CASSWGQAVTEAFF.

CDR3 DNA sequence: TGTGCCAGCAGCTTAGGTGGTTGGAATCAGCCCCAGCATTTT. This sequence encodes CASSLGGWNQPQHF. The rearrangement joins TRBV11-2 to TRBJ1-5; no reliable D call. Germline values: CDR1 SGHAT, CDR2 FQNNGV. This CDR3 comprises 14 residues. Trimming removed 1 base from V and 4 bases from J, with 8 bases in between.

This clonotype was found many times. This chain joins TRBV20-1 and TRBJ2-1, with TRBD2 matching 12 bases. Unmatched junction bases numbered 4, after V lost 4 bases and J lost 3 bases. CDR3 length equals 15 residues. Germline lookup yields CDR1 DFQATT and CDR2 SNEGSKA (reference sequence). The CDR3 region is CSAISGLAGYNEQFF. The CDR3 DNA sequence: TGCAGTGCTATTTCGGGACTAGCGGGCTACAATGAGCAGTTCTTC.

The sample holds many counts of this clonotype. The rearrangement joins TRBV7-8 to TRBJ1-1, with a weak D call TRBD1 (6 bases). CDR1 is SGHVS and CDR2 is FQNEAQ in the germline V gene. This CDR3 comprises 15 residues. The V and J ends lost 5 bases and 5 bases respectively, with 18 bases between them. DNA of the CDR3: TGTGCCAGCAGCCTCTACAGGGCTCTGGGGACTGAAGCTTTCTTT. It yields the protein CASSLYRALGTEAFF.

Ten or more counts support this clonotype. This chain joins TRBV29-1 and TRBJ2-3; possibly TRBD1 or TRBD2 for D (7 bases each). Germline lookup yields CDR1 SQVTM and CDR2 ANQGSEA. There are 20 residues in the CDR3. The ends were cut back, 4 bases at V and 4 bases at J, with 33 bases in the middle. CDR3 loop: CSVVIGGATTGALLADTQYF. CDR3 nucleotides: TGCAGCGTTGTAATTGGGGGGGCTACAACAGGGGCTCTTTTGGCAGATACGCAGTATTTT.

This chain joins TRBV30 and TRBJ2-7; D possibly uses TRBD1 or TRBD2 (5 bases each). The CDR3 covers 13 residues. Germline values: CDR1 GTSNPN, CDR2 SVGIG (reference sequence). Between the trimmed V and J ends, which lost 0 bases and 5 bases, there was a span of 11 bases. This CDR3 reads CAWSVEGFDEQYF. CDR3 coding DNA: TGTGCCTGGAGTGTAGAGGGGTTCGACGAGCAGTACTTC.

The genes are TRBV4-1 and TRBJ1-5, with 7 bases identical to TRBD1. Germline CDR1 is MGHRA and CDR2 is YSYEKL. This CDR3 has 15 amino acids. The junction had 11 bases not matched to a gene; V was cut back by 4 bases and J by 8 bases. CDR3 DNA sequence: TGCGCCAGCAGCCCCGAGTCCGGTCAGGGGGAGCCCCAGCATTTT. It specifies CASSPESGQGEPQHF.

This clonotype has ten or more counts. The chain carries TRBV5-6 and TRBJ1-1, with D possibly being TRBD1 (5 bases). CDR1 and CDR2 from the germline V gene are SGHDT and YYEEEE. With 3 bases removed from V and 4 bases from J, the gap between germline ends came to 13 bases. The CDR3 consists of 14 residues. This CDR3 reads CASSWGVVGTEAFF. CDR3 in DNA: TGTGCCAGCAGCTGGGGGGTGGTCGGCACTGAAGCTTTCTTT.

This clonotype came up many times. J is TRBJ2-7 and V is TRBV6-1; 12 bases line up with TRBD2. This CDR3 spans 19 amino acids. Germline V gives CDR1 MNHNS, CDR2 SASEGT. With 4 bases clipped from V and 6 bases from J, the junction kept 19 bases outside the gene matches. The CDR3 here is CASSVFSLPSGRAALEQYF. The CDR3 nucleotides read TGTGCCAGCAGTGTTTTCAGTTTGCCTAGCGGGAGGGCCGCTCTCGAGCAGTACTTC.

This clonotype appeared many times. V and J are TRBV27 and TRBJ2-5; 10 nucleotides line up with TRBD1. This CDR3 has 17 residues. Germline lookup yields CDR1 MNHEY and CDR2 SMNVEV (reference sequence). J gave up 3 bases and V 4 bases, and 11 bases lay outside the gene matches. The CDR3: CASSSNRPGTGEETQYF. The CDR3 DNA reads TGTGCCAGCAGTTCAAATAGACCCGGGACAGGGGAAGAGACCCAGTACTTC.

This clonotype showed up just a few times. V is TRBV18 and J is TRBJ2-1; perhaps TRBD2 as D (6 bases). The V and J ends lost 2 bases and 7 bases respectively, with 12 bases between them. The CDR3 sequence is 14 residues long. Per germline, CDR1 KGHSH and CDR2 LQKENI. The CDR3 region is CASSPALLANEQFF. The CDR3 DNA is TGTGCCAGCTCACCAGCCTTACTAGCAAATGAGCAGTTCTTC.

This clonotype was seen a few times. The chain employs TRBV12-5 and TRBJ2-2; possible D gene TRBD1, 6 bases. The V gene lost 8 bases and the J gene lost 2 bases, with 15 bases spanning the gap. This CDR3 is 15 amino acids long. The V gene's germline CDR1 is LGHNT and CDR2 FRNRAP. Here the CDR3 DNA reads TGTGCTAGTCAGCCCGGGACAAGTAACACCGGGGAGCTGTTTTTT. Amino acids: CASQPGTSNTGELFF.

This clonotype has ten or more counts. CDR3 region: CASSLGQAANQPQHF. CDR3 coding DNA: TGTGCCAGCAGCTTAGGACAGGCCGCTAATCAGCCCCAGCATTTT. This chain connects TRBV7-9 to TRBJ1-5; D may be TRBD1 (6 bases). The germline gives CDR1 SEHNR, CDR2 FQNEAQ (reference sequence). This CDR3 region has 15 residues. V was shortened by 1 base and J by 4 bases, with 11 bases between the two germline ends.

This clonotype was counted ten times or more. V usage is TRBV30 and J usage is TRBJ2-2; D is ambiguous. Germline CDR1 and CDR2: GTSNPN and SVGIG (reference sequence). The CDR3 has 11 residues. V dropped 4 bases and J dropped 3 bases, with 3 bases sitting between them. The CDR3 is CAWKDTGELFF. CDR3 coding DNA: TGTGCCTGGAAGGACACCGGGGAGCTGTTTTTT.